The T cell receptor beta chain under discussion was sequenced for a study of beta chain features in type 1 diabetes. Study results and caveats: A closer apparent resemblance between naive, central memory and Treg TCRB repertoires was seen in patients than in healthy donors. VDJ junctions in type 1 diabetes patients carried more deletions and fewer insertions. In all four CD4+ subsets, TCRB CDR3 length was significantly, moderately reduced in type 1 diabetes.

This CDR3 is built from 15 residues. Germline assignment: CDR1 SGHRS and CDR2 YFSETQ. The V and J ends lost 5 bases and 3 bases, in that order; junction bases with no gene match: 7. A few counts support this clone. Antigen unknown. Of the isolated RNA, all was reverse transcribed, and so the sequenced material was expressed TCRB transcripts. Libraries were prepared by immunoSEQ multiplex PCR; TCRdb keeps only in-frame clonotypes and omits some of them. Seen here are about 280,000 clones, 14% to 15% observed once, and the top ten hold 0.015% to 0.017%. The sequence was collected from a man aged 18 to 29 with type 1 diabetes. Sequencing input: naive CD4+ T cells from blood. The chain recombines TRBV5-1 with TRBJ2-5; TRBD1 matches 10 bases. The CDR3 region is CASSRTGTGEETQYF. The CDR3 DNA follows: TGCGCCAGCAGTCGGACCGGGACAGGGGAAGAGACCCAGTACTTC.